The rows below give T cell receptor beta chains drawn from one sample of a study of PD-1 blockade in classical Hodgkin lymphoma. Sequenced by immunoSEQ multiplex PCR; TCRdb stores in-frame clones only, minus some. The sample lists approximately 41,000 clones, roughly nine tenths occurring once. The specimen comprised peripheral blood mononuclear cells (PBMCs), sampled before the second cycle of nivolumab. All receptors come from a human donor with classical Hodgkin lymphoma. Both conserved end residues are part of each CDR3. A D gene is named only where the DNA matches it firmly. Some rows mark clone size as missing; the rest say once, few, many or name a class of expanded clone.

d_gene: TRBD2; v_gene: TRBV11-2; j_gene: TRBJ2-2; abundance: NA; CDR3nt: TGTGCCAGCAGCTTAGGGGTAGCGGGGCACACCGGGGAGCTGTTTTTT; CDR3aa: CASSLGVAGHTGELFF
d_gene: TRBD1; v_gene: TRBV6-5; j_gene: TRBJ1-2; abundance: NA; CDR3nt: TGTGCCAGCAGCGCTCCGGGACAGGGGGCCTATGGCTACACCTTC; CDR3aa: CASSAPGQGAYGYTF
d_gene: NA; v_gene: TRBV5-1; j_gene: TRBJ2-1; abundance: NA; CDR3nt: TGCGCCAGCAGCTTGGAAGGGGCATACTACAATGAGCAGTTCTTC; CDR3aa: CASSLEGAYYNEQFF
d_gene: TRBD2; v_gene: TRBV7-6; j_gene: TRBJ2-2; abundance: NA; CDR3nt: TGTGCCAGCAGCGGGGGGAGGGGCACCGGGGAGCTGTTTTTT; CDR3aa: CASSGGRGTGELFF
d_gene: TRBD2; v_gene: TRBV28; j_gene: TRBJ2-1; abundance: NA; CDR3nt: TGTGCCACCCCGGGACTAGCGAGCAATGAGCAGTTCTTC; CDR3aa: CATPGLASNEQFF
d_gene: TRBD1; v_gene: TRBV7-2; j_gene: TRBJ2-2; abundance: NA; CDR3nt: TGTGCCAGCAGCGTCTCCGGGACAGGGAACACCGGGGAGCTGTTTTTT; CDR3aa: CASSVSGTGNTGELFF
d_gene: TRBD1; v_gene: TRBV15; j_gene: TRBJ2-7; abundance: NA; CDR3nt: TGTGCCACCAGCAGAGCTAACAGGGGTCACGAGCAGTACTTC; CDR3aa: CATSRANRGHEQYF
d_gene: TRBD2; v_gene: TRBV19; j_gene: TRBJ2-5; abundance: NA; CDR3nt: TGTGCCAGTAGTCGTCCGGGACTAGCGGGAGGACAAGAGACCCAGTACTTC; CDR3aa: CASSRPGLAGGQETQYF
d_gene: NA; v_gene: TRBV6-5; j_gene: TRBJ2-5; abundance: NA; CDR3nt: TGTGCCAGCAGTGAACAGGGCGAGACCCAGTACTTC; CDR3aa: CASSEQGETQYF
d_gene: TRBD2; v_gene: TRBV5-1; j_gene: TRBJ2-1; abundance: NA; CDR3nt: TGCGCCAGCAGCTGGGGACTAGCGGGGGCCGGCCATGAGCAGTTCTTC; CDR3aa: CASSWGLAGAGHEQFF
d_gene: TRBD2; v_gene: TRBV6-1; j_gene: TRBJ2-3; abundance: NA; CDR3nt: TGTGCCAGCAGGGGGACTAGCGGATATACAGATACGCAGTATTTT; CDR3aa: CASRGTSGYTDTQYF
d_gene: NA; v_gene: TRBV4-1; j_gene: TRBJ1-5; abundance: NA; CDR3nt: TGCGCCAGCAGCCAAGCGACAGGACGGAATCAGCCCCAGCATTTT; CDR3aa: CASSQATGRNQPQHF
d_gene: TRBD2; v_gene: TRBV7-9; j_gene: TRBJ2-1; abundance: NA; CDR3nt: TGTGCCAGCAACCAACCGGGACTAGCGTACAATGAGCAGTTCTTC; CDR3aa: CASNQPGLAYNEQFF
d_gene: TRBD1; v_gene: TRBV29-1; j_gene: TRBJ1-2; abundance: NA; CDR3nt: TGCAGCCTAAGGGAATGGTCCGGACAGGGTAACTATGGCTACACCTTC; CDR3aa: CSLREWSGQGNYGYTF
d_gene: NA; v_gene: TRBV6-5; j_gene: TRBJ2-5; abundance: NA; CDR3nt: TGTGCCAGCAGTGAAGGGTTTCAAGAGACCCAGTACTTC; CDR3aa: CASSEGFQETQYF
d_gene: TRBD1; v_gene: TRBV28; j_gene: TRBJ2-7; abundance: NA; CDR3nt: TGTGCCAGCAGTTCCCGGATCCCGAATCGGGACAGCGGCGAGCAGTACTTC; CDR3aa: CASSSRIPNRDSGEQYF
d_gene: NA; v_gene: TRBV5-1; j_gene: TRBJ2-1; abundance: NA; CDR3nt: TGCGCCAGCAGCTTGGCAGGGTCGCCCCTGGGAAATGAGCAGTTCTTC; CDR3aa: CASSLAGSPLGNEQFF
d_gene: TRBD2; v_gene: TRBV18; j_gene: TRBJ2-3; abundance: NA; CDR3nt: TGTGCCAGCTCACCCCTGGGTAGCGGGGGCACAGATACGCAGTATTTT; CDR3aa: CASSPLGSGGTDTQYF
d_gene: NA; v_gene: TRBV19; j_gene: TRBJ2-1; abundance: NA; CDR3nt: TGTGCCAGTACCCTGGACGGGCCCAACAATGAGCAGTTCTTC; CDR3aa: CASTLDGPNNEQFF
d_gene: TRBD1; v_gene: TRBV4-3; j_gene: TRBJ1-6; abundance: NA; CDR3nt: TGCGCCAGCAGCCAAGGGAGAAGGACAGGGGATTCACCCCTCCACTTT; CDR3aa: CASSQGRRTGDSPLHF
d_gene: NA; v_gene: TRBV6-1; j_gene: TRBJ1-5; abundance: NA; CDR3nt: TGTGCCAGCAGTGAAACTTCGCTTCCTTATAGCAATCAGCCCCAGCATTTT; CDR3aa: CASSETSLPYSNQPQHF
d_gene: NA; v_gene: TRBV9; j_gene: TRBJ2-3; abundance: NA; CDR3nt: TGTGCCAGCAGCGCCGGGCCCTACACAGATACGCAGTATTTT; CDR3aa: CASSAGPYTDTQYF
d_gene: TRBD1; v_gene: TRBV28; j_gene: TRBJ2-2; abundance: NA; CDR3nt: TGTGCCAGCAGTAACCTCCGGACAGGGGAAACCGGGGAGCTGTTTTTT; CDR3aa: CASSNLRTGETGELFF
d_gene: NA; v_gene: TRBV19; j_gene: TRBJ1-2; abundance: NA; CDR3nt: TGTGCCAGTAGTATCCAGCCCCCAGGGTCTTATGGCTACACCTTC; CDR3aa: CASSIQPPGSYGYTF
d_gene: NA; v_gene: TRBV5-4; j_gene: TRBJ1-6; abundance: once; CDR3nt: TGTGCCATTCAGGGGCCGGATTCACCCCTCCACTTT; CDR3aa: CAIQGPDSPLHF
d_gene: NA; v_gene: TRBV9; j_gene: TRBJ1-5; abundance: NA; CDR3nt: TGTGCCAGCAGCCCCGGCTCCGTACAGAATCAGCCCCAGCATTTT; CDR3aa: CASSPGSVQNQPQHF
d_gene: NA; v_gene: TRBV28; j_gene: TRBJ2-5; abundance: NA; CDR3nt: TGTGCCAGCACCCATTCGTTAGCGGACCAAGAGACCCAGTACTTC; CDR3aa: CASTHSLADQETQYF
d_gene: TRBD1; v_gene: TRBV5-1; j_gene: TRBJ2-7; abundance: NA; CDR3nt: TGCGCCAGCAGCTTACAGGGGGCCAGCCACGAGCAGTACTTC; CDR3aa: CASSLQGASHEQYF
d_gene: TRBD2; v_gene: TRBV9; j_gene: TRBJ2-3; abundance: once; CDR3nt: TGTGCCAGCAGCGTAGGAGGTAGCGGGGCTTTAGATACGCAGTATTTT; CDR3aa: CASSVGGSGALDTQYF
d_gene: NA; v_gene: TRBV13; j_gene: TRBJ1-2; abundance: few; CDR3nt: TGTGCCAGCAGCCGTGAGGACCGACCTAACTATGGCTACACCTTC; CDR3aa: CASSREDRPNYGYTF
d_gene: TRBD1; v_gene: TRBV28; j_gene: TRBJ1-1; abundance: NA; CDR3nt: TGTGCCAGCAGTTTGCAGGGGGCGAGGACTGAAGCTTTCTTT; CDR3aa: CASSLQGARTEAFF
d_gene: TRBD2; v_gene: TRBV29-1; j_gene: TRBJ2-3; abundance: NA; CDR3nt: TGCAGCGTTGACAGGGGTAGCGGGATCACAGATACGCAGTATTTT; CDR3aa: CSVDRGSGITDTQYF
d_gene: NA; v_gene: TRBV7-2; j_gene: TRBJ2-5; abundance: NA; CDR3nt: TGTGCCAGCAGCTTAGTTGTCAGCCAAGAGACCCAGTACTTC; CDR3aa: CASSLVVSQETQYF
d_gene: TRBD1; v_gene: TRBV7-8; j_gene: TRBJ1-1; abundance: NA; CDR3nt: TGTGCCAGCAGCTTAAGGGACAGGGCGAACACTGAAGCTTTCTTT; CDR3aa: CASSLRDRANTEAFF
d_gene: TRBD2; v_gene: TRBV10-3; j_gene: TRBJ2-1; abundance: NA; CDR3nt: TGTGCCATCGGTCGACTAGCGGGGGGGCCGGGCAATGAGCAGTTCTTC; CDR3aa: CAIGRLAGGPGNEQFF
d_gene: NA; v_gene: TRBV30; j_gene: TRBJ2-5; abundance: once; CDR3nt: TGTGCCTGGAGTCCCCTCGAGGAGACCCAGTACTTC; CDR3aa: CAWSPLEETQYF
d_gene: TRBD1; v_gene: TRBV5-4; j_gene: TRBJ2-7; abundance: NA; CDR3nt: TGTGCCAGCAGCCTTGGCCGCCGGACAGGCCCCTACGAGCAGTACTTC; CDR3aa: CASSLGRRTGPYEQYF
d_gene: TRBD1; v_gene: TRBV14; j_gene: TRBJ1-4; abundance: NA; CDR3nt: TGTGCCAGCAGCCAACCCCGTACCGGGACAGGGTACCGGGAAAAACTGTTTTTT; CDR3aa: CASSQPRTGTGYREKLFF
d_gene: NA; v_gene: TRBV11-2; j_gene: TRBJ1-4; abundance: NA; CDR3nt: TGTGCCAGCAGCTTAGAGGGGGAAAAACTGTTTTTT; CDR3aa: CASSLEGEKLFF
d_gene: NA; v_gene: TRBV7-9; j_gene: TRBJ2-7; abundance: NA; CDR3nt: TGTGCCAGCAGCTTATTCGATTCGACGGGTTCTTACGAGCAGTACTTC; CDR3aa: CASSLFDSTGSYEQYF
d_gene: TRBD1; v_gene: TRBV7-8; j_gene: TRBJ2-7; abundance: NA; CDR3nt: TGTGCCAGCACCACAGGGGTGGGCGAGCAGTACTTC; CDR3aa: CASTTGVGEQYF
d_gene: NA; v_gene: TRBV2; j_gene: TRBJ2-1; abundance: few; CDR3nt: TGTGCCTCAGGGGCAGGCGGTGAGCAGTTCTTC; CDR3aa: CASGAGGEQFF
d_gene: TRBD1; v_gene: TRBV27; j_gene: TRBJ1-1; abundance: NA; CDR3nt: TGTGCCAGCAGTTTAGGGACAGGGCTCACTGAAGCTTTCTTT; CDR3aa: CASSLGTGLTEAFF
d_gene: TRBD1; v_gene: TRBV27; j_gene: TRBJ2-5; abundance: NA; CDR3nt: TGTGCCAGCACCCCCACAGGGGGCGGCCAAGAGACCCAGTACTTC; CDR3aa: CASTPTGGGQETQYF
d_gene: NA; v_gene: TRBV2; j_gene: TRBJ1-5; abundance: NA; CDR3nt: TGTGCCAGCAGCCCCCTGGGGGGGATAAATCAGCCCCAGCATTTT; CDR3aa: CASSPLGGINQPQHF
d_gene: NA; v_gene: TRBV6-1; j_gene: TRBJ1-5; abundance: NA; CDR3nt: TGTGCCAGCAGTGCCACAGGGTTTGGTCAGCCCCAGCATTTT; CDR3aa: CASSATGFGQPQHF
d_gene: NA; v_gene: TRBV27; j_gene: TRBJ2-6; abundance: NA; CDR3nt: TGTGCCAGCAGTCCCTCTGGGGCCAACGTCCTGACTTTC; CDR3aa: CASSPSGANVLTF